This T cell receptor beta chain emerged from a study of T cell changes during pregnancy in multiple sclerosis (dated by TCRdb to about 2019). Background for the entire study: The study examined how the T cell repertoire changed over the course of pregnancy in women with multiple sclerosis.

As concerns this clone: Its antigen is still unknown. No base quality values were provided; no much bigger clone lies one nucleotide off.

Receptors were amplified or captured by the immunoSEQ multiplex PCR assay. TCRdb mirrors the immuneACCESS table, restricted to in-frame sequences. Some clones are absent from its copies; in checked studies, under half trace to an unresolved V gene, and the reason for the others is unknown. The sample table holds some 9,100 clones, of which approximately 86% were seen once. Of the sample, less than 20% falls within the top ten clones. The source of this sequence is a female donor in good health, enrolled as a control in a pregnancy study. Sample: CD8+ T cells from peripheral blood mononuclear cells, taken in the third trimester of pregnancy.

The CDR3 region: CASSQEAPGQYNEQFF. The nucleotide sequence is TGTGCCAGCAGCCAAGAGGCACCTGGCCAATACAATGAGCAGTTCTTC. The chain is assembled from TRBV4-2 and TRBJ2-1, with the D segment identity uncertain. Cut back by 0 bases and 4 bases, the V and J ends lie 13 bases apart. The CDR3, cysteine through phenylalanine, is 16 amino acids long. Only the CDR3 region is kept as DNA, spanning 48 bases read in frame from base 1. In the germline V gene, CDR1 corresponds to LGHNA and CDR2 to YNFKEQ.